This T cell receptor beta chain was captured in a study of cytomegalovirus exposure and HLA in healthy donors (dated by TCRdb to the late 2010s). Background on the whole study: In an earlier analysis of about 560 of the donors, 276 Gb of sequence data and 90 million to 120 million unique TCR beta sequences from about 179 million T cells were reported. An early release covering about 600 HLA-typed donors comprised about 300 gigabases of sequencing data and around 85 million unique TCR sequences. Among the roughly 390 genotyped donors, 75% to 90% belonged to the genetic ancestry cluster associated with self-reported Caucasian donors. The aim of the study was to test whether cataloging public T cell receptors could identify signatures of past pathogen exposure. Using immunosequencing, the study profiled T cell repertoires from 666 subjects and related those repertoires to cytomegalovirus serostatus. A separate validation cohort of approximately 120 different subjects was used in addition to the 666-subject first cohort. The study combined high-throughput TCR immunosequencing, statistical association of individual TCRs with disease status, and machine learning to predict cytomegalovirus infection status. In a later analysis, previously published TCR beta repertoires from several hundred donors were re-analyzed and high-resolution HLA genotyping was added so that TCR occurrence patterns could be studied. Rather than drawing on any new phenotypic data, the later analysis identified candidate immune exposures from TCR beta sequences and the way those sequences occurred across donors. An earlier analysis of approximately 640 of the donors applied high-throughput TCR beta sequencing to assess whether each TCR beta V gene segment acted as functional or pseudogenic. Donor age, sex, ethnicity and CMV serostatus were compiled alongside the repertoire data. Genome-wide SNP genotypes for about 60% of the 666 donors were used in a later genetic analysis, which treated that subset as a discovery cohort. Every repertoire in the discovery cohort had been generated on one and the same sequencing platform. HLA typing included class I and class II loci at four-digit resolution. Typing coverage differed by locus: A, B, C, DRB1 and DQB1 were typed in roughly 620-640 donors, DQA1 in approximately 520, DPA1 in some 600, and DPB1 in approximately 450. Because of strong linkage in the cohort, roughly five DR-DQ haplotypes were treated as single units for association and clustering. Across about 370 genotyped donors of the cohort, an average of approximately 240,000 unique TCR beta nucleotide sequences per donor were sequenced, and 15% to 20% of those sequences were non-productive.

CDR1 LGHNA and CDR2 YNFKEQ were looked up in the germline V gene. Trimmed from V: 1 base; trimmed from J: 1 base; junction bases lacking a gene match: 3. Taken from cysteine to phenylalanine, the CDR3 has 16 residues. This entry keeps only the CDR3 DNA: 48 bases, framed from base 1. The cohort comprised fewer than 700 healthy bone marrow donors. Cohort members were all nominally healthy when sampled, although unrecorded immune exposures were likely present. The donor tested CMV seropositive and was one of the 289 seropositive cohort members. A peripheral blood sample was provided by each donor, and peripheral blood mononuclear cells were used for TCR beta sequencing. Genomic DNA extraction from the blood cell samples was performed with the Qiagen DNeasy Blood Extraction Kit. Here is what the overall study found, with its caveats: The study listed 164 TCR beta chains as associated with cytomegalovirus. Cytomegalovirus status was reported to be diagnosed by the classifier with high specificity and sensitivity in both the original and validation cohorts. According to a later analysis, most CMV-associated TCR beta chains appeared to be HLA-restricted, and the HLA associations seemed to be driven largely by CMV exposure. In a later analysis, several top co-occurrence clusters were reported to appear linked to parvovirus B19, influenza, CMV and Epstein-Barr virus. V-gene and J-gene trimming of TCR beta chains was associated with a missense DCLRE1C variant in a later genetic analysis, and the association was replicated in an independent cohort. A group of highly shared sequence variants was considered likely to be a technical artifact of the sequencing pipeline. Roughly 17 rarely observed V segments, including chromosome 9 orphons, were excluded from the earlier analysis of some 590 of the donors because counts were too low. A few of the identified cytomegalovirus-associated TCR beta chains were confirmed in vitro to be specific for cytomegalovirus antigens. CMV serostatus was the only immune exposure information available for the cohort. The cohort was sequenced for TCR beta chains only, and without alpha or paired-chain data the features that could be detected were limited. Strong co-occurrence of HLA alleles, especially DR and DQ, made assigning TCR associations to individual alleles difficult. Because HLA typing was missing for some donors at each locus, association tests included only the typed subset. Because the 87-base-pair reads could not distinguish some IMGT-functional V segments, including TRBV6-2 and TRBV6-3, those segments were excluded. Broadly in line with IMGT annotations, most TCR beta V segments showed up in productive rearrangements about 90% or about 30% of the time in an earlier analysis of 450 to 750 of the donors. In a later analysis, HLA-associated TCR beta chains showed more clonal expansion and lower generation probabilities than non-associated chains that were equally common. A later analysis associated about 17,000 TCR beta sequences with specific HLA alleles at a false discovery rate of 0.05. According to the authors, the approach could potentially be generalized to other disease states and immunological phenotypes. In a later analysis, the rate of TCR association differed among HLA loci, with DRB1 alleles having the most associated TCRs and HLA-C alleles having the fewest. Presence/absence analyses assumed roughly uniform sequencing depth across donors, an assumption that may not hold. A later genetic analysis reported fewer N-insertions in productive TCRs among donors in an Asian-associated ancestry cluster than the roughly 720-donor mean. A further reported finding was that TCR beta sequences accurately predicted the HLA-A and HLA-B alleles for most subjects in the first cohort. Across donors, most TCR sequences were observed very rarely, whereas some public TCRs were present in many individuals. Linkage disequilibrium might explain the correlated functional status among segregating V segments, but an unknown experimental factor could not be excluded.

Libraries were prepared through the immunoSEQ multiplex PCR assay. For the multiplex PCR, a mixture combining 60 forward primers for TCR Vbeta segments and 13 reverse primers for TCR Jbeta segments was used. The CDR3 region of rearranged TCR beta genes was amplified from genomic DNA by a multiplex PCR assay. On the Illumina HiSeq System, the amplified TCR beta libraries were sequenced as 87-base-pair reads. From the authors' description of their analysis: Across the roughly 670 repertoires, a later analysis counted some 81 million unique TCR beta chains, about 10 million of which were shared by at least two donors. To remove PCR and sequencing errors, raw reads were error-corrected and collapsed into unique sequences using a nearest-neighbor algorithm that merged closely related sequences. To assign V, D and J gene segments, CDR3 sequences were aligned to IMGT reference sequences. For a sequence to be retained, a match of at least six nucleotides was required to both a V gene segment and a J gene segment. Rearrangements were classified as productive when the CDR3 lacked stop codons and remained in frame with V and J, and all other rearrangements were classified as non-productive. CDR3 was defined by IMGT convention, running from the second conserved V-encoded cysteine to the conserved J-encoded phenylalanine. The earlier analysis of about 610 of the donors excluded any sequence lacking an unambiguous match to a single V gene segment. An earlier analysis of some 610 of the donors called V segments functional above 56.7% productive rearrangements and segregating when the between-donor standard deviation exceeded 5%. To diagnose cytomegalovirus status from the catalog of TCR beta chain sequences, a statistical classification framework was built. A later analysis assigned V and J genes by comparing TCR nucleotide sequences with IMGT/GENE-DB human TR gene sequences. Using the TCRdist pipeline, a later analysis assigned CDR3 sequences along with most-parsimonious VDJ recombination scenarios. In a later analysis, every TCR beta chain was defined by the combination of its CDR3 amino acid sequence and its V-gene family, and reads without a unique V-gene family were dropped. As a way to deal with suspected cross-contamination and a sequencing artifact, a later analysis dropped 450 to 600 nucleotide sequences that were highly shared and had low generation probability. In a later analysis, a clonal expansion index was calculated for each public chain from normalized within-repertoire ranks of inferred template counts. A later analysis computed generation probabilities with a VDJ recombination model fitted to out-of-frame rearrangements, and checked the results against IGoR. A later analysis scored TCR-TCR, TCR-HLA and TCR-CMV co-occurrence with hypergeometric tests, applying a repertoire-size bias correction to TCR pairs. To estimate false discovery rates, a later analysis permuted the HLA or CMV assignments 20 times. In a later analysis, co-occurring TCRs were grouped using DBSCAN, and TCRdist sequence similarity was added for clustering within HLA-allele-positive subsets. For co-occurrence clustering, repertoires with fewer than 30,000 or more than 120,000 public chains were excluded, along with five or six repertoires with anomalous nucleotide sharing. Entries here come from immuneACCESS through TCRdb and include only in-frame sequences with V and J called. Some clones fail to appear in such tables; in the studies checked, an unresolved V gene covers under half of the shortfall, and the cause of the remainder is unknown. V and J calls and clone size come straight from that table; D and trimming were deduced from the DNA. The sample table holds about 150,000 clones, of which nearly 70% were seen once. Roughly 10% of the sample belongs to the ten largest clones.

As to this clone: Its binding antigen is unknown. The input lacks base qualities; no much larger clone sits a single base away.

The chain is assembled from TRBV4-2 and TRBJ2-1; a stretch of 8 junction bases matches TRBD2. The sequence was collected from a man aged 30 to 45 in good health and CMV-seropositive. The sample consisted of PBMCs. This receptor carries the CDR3 CASSQGPGGSYNEQFF. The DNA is TGTGCCAGCAGCCAAGGACCGGGGGGGTCCTACAATGAGCAGTTCTTC.